These T cell receptor beta chains were read from a single sample in a study of blood T cells in healthy people across ages. TCRdb reanalysed the 5' RACE reads using MiXCR and keeps one entry per CDR3 protein. Here the sample spans around 800,000 distinct CDR3 sequences, under 45% being singletons. The sequencing input was blood. The receptors were sampled from a man in his 60s in good health. Each CDR3 is given with its conserved first and last residue. A D gene is named only where the DNA matches it firmly. Size is stated for part of the rows, as once, few or many counts, or as a class when the clone is expanded.

j_call	clone_size	v_call	d_call	cdr3_nt	cdr3_aa
TRBJ2-7	-	TRBV20-1	TRBD1	TGCAGTGCTAGAGATATTCGGACAGGGGTTGTTTATGGGGCCTACGAGCAGTACTTC	CSARDIRTGVVYGAYEQYF
TRBJ2-6	few	TRBV7-3	-	TGTGCCAGCAGCCTAGGCAGGGGGGGTCCTGGGGCCAACGTCCTGACTTTC	CASSLGRGGPGANVLTF
TRBJ1-4	-	TRBV6-6	-	TGTGCCACAGTAGCCCGGAAGGAGGCAACTAATGAAAAACTGTTTTTT	CATVARKEATNEKLFF
TRBJ1-1	few	TRBV5-5	-	TGTGCCAGCAGCTTGGCCACCTGGCAGGGGCATACTGAAGCTTTCTTT	CASSLATWQGHTEAFF
TRBJ2-3	-	TRBV5-1	TRBD2	TGCGCCAGCAGGCCATGGACTAGCGGAGGAATCACAGATACGCAGTATTTT	CASRPWTSGGITDTQYF
TRBJ2-3	-	TRBV11-3	TRBD2	TGTGCCAGCAGCTTACGAGCGGGGGGGCCTATTAGCACAGATACGCGGTATTTT	CASSLRAGGPISTDTRYF
TRBJ2-1	-	TRBV5-1	-	TGCGCCAGCAGCTTACAGCCTAGCTTTGATGAGCAGTTCTTC	CASSLQPSFDEQFF
TRBJ2-7	-	TRBV20-1	-	TGCAGTGCTAGAGAGGTGAGACAGCCCTACGAGCAGTACTTC	CSAREVRQPYEQYF
TRBJ2-3	-	TRBV6-5	-	TGTGCCAGCAGTCCCCCAGCCAGGGCTAATACGCAGTATTTT	CASSPPARANTQYF
TRBJ1-6	-	TRBV5-1	-	TGCGCCAGCAGCTTTACGGCCGATAATTCACCCCTCCACTTT	CASSFTADNSPLHF
TRBJ2-7	few	TRBV5-1	TRBD1	TGCGCCAGCAGCTGGATGGGACAGACGTCCTACGAGCAGTACTTC	CASSWMGQTSYEQYF
TRBJ2-3	few	TRBV9	-	TGTGCCAGCAGCGTAGTATTAGGGGGGGATACGCAGTATTTT	CASSVVLGGDTQYF
TRBJ1-1	-	TRBV7-2	-	TGTGCCAGCAGCTTAGCCCCTCCGGGTCTGAACACTGAAGCTTTCTTT	CASSLAPPGLNTEAFF
TRBJ2-7	-	TRBV2	TRBD1	TGTGCCAGCAGGTGGGGACAGTTGTCCTACGAGCAGTACTTC	CASRWGQLSYEQYF
TRBJ1-5	few	TRBV6-5	TRBD1	TGTGCCAGCAGTTACTCGACAGGGGGCAATCAGCCCCAGCATTTT	CASSYSTGGNQPQHF
TRBJ2-1	-	TRBV6-2/TRBV6-3	-	TGTGCCAGCAGTTACTGGAGGACAAGATACAATGAGCAGTTCTTC	CASSYWRTRYNEQFF
TRBJ2-5	-	TRBV5-1	TRBD2	TGCGCCAGCAGCCCCGCTAAGATAAGGTCCGGGACTAGCGTCGGAGAGACCCAGTACTTC	CASSPAKIRSGTSVGETQYF
TRBJ2-1	few	TRBV20-1	TRBD1	TGCAGTGCTACAGGGGGCAATGAGCAGTTCTTC	CSATGGNEQFF
TRBJ1-6	-	TRBV20-1	-	TGCAGTGCTAGTGGGGGCCTCAGAGATAATTCACCCCTCCACTTT	CSASGGLRDNSPLHF
TRBJ1-1	-	TRBV12-3/TRBV12-4	-	TGTGCCAGCAAAACCTCAGAGAACACTGAAGCTTTCTTT	CASKTSENTEAFF
TRBJ2-1	-	TRBV24-1	-	TGTGCCACCAGTGTCCTAGCGGAGCAGTTCTTC	CATSVLAEQFF
TRBJ1-2	-	TRBV30	-	TGTGCCTGGACTCACCCTAACTATGGCTACACCTTC	CAWTHPNYGYTF
TRBJ1-2	few	TRBV6-2/TRBV6-3	TRBD1	TGTGCCACGACCCCACGGACAGGATATCCCTATGGCTACACCTTC	CATTPRTGYPYGYTF
TRBJ2-1	-	TRBV5-6	TRBD2	TGTGCCAGCAGCGGGCCTAGCGGGGGGGTCGATGAGCAGTTCTTC	CASSGPSGGVDEQFF
TRBJ1-1	few	TRBV7-2	-	TGTGCCAGCAGCTTAGATCTGGGTTTGGACACTGAAGCTTTCTTT	CASSLDLGLDTEAFF
TRBJ1-1	-	TRBV3-1	TRBD1	TGTGCCAGCAGCGGACAGGCGGCTTTCTTT	CASSGQAAFF
TRBJ1-2	many	TRBV4-3	TRBD1	TGCGCCAGCAGCCAGGCTGGGACAGGATTTGGTGGCTACACCTTC	CASSQAGTGFGGYTF
TRBJ2-7	-	TRBV29-1	TRBD1	TGCAGCGTGGGACAGGGCGTCCTCTCCTACGAGCAGTACTTC	CSVGQGVLSYEQYF
TRBJ2-3	-	TRBV4-3	-	TGCGCCAGCAGCCAAGATGGGACACCGGTTGGAGGTACGCAGTATTTT	CASSQDGTPVGGTQYF
TRBJ2-7	-	TRBV7-2	-	TGTGCCAGCAGCCCCACCCCGGGACCACCCTACGAGCAGTACTTC	CASSPTPGPPYEQYF
TRBJ2-1	few	TRBV30	-	TGTGCCTGTAGCCGTCGGGAGCAGTTCTTC	CACSRREQFF
TRBJ2-1	few	TRBV20-1	TRBD1	TGCAGTGCTACCCTCGCGGGACAGGGGCAGTTCTTC	CSATLAGQGQFF
TRBJ2-3	-	TRBV6-2/TRBV6-3	TRBD2	TGTGCCAGCAGTTTGAATCCGCTAGCGGGGGGGAGTAGCACAGATACGCAGTATTTT	CASSLNPLAGGSSTDTQYF
TRBJ1-2	-	TRBV27	-	TGTGCCAGCAGTCCGACACCTACAGGGCGGCTTGGCTACACCTTC	CASSPTPTGRLGYTF
TRBJ2-7	-	TRBV12-3/TRBV12-4	-	TGTGCCAGCAGTTTATCAGGGAAGGACTACGAGCAGTACTTC	CASSLSGKDYEQYF
TRBJ2-5	-	TRBV10-3	TRBD1	TGTGCCATCAGTGAGAGACAGGGAAAAGAGACCCAGTACTTC	CAISERQGKETQYF
TRBJ1-5	once	TRBV12-3/TRBV12-4	-	TGTGCCAGCAGTTTGAGGGGTCGGGATAGCAATCAGCCCCAGCATTTT	CASSLRGRDSNQPQHF
TRBJ2-3	once	TRBV20-1	TRBD1	TGCAGTGCTAGTTGGGCGGACAGGGCGTTCACAGATACGCAGTATTTT	CSASWADRAFTDTQYF
TRBJ2-4	-	TRBV6-5	TRBD1	TGTGCCAGCAATTACTCTGGGTATGGGACAGGGCTAGCCAAAAACATTCAGTACTTC	CASNYSGYGTGLAKNIQYF
TRBJ2-7	-	TRBV10-3	TRBD1	TGTGCCATCAGAGGGGTAGCGGGACAGGGGGCGCGTGAGCAGTACTTC	CAIRGVAGQGAREQYF
TRBJ2-5	-	TRBV20-1	TRBD2	TGCAGTGCTAGAGGCCGGCAGCGGGGAGATAACAATGAGCAGTACTTC	CSARGRQRGDNNEQYF
TRBJ1-1	few	TRBV4-1	-	TGCGCCAGCAGCCCAGTGACCGGGGAAGCTTTCTTT	CASSPVTGEAFF
TRBJ2-5	-	TRBV4-3	TRBD1	TGCGCCAGCAGCCATGCAATCTACAGGGGCAAGGGAAGGGACGGGCAGTACTTC	CASSHAIYRGKGRDGQYF
TRBJ2-1	-	TRBV19	TRBD2	TGTGCCAGTAGTACTACGACTAGCGTAAATGAGCAGTTCTTC	CASSTTTSVNEQFF
TRBJ2-7	few	TRBV12-3/TRBV12-4	TRBD1	TGTGCCAGCAGTGCCGGGACAGGGGCATCCTACGAGCAGTACTTC	CASSAGTGASYEQYF
TRBJ2-3	-	TRBV20-1	-	TGCAGTGCTACGCCCCCACTAGCCGCCGAGGCAGATACGCAGTATTTT	CSATPPLAAEADTQYF
TRBJ2-1	-	TRBV9	TRBD1	TGTGCCAGCAGCTCCCGGGACAGGGGGATGGATGAGCAGTTCTTC	CASSSRDRGMDEQFF
TRBJ1-6	few	TRBV7-9	-	TGTGCCAGCAGCTATCAACGGCTGGGTAATTCACCCCTCCACTTT	CASSYQRLGNSPLHF
TRBJ2-7	-	TRBV12-3/TRBV12-4	-	TGTGCCAGCAGCCCTAAATACGAGCAGTACTTC	CASSPKYEQYF
TRBJ2-1	many	TRBV15	-	TGTGCCACCAGCAGAGTTCCGGGATCCAGACTGGGTGAGCAGTTCTTC	CATSRVPGSRLGEQFF